The rows below give T cell receptor beta chains drawn from one sample of a study of shared clonotypes between healthy human individuals. Assay: immunoSEQ multiplex PCR; the TCRdb copy retains only in-frame clones and omits some. The data hold 1 million to 1.2 million clones, with around 77% observed a single time. Material: memory CD4+ T cells from PBMCs. Source of these receptors: a man younger than 30 in good health. Some clones in this sample may be carry-over from other donors' samples. Each CDR3 is given with its conserved first and last residue. Each record gives: D gene, J gene, clone size, V gene, CDR3 DNA, CDR3 protein. D genes are given only for firm matches. Some rows have no size entry. The others give once, few or many, or a class for an expanded clone.

NA | TRBJ2-2 | NA | TRBV27 | TGTGCCAGCACCAACCGGGATCGCCCGAGTACCGGGGAGCTGTTTTTT | CASTNRDRPSTGELFF
TRBD1 | TRBJ1-3 | NA | TRBV19 | TGTGCCAGTAGTAGCCGACAGGGAGCGCGAAACACCATATATTTT | CASSSRQGARNTIYF
NA | TRBJ1-1 | NA | TRBV7-9 | TGTGCCAGCAGCTCCGGACTCTTCGGAGACACTGAAGCTTTCTTT | CASSSGLFGDTEAFF
NA | TRBJ2-7 | NA | TRBV7-2 | TGTGCCAGCAGCTATCACTACGAGCAGTACTTC | CASSYHYEQYF
TRBD1 | TRBJ1-5 | NA | TRBV10-3 | TGTGCCAATGGCGGGACAGCTGATCAGCCCCAGCATTTT | CANGGTADQPQHF
TRBD2 | TRBJ2-5 | NA | TRBV7-8 | TGTGCCAGCAGCGTTACAACTAGCGTTACTAGGTCGGGGACCCAGTACTTC | CASSVTTSVTRSGTQYF
NA | TRBJ2-1 | NA | TRBV7-8 | TGTGCCAGCAGCTTAGGCACTAGCTTTGATGAGCAGTTCTTC | CASSLGTSFDEQFF
NA | TRBJ1-2 | NA | TRBV13 | TGTGCCAGCAGCTTGGGGCGCAGACACCTATTTGGCTACACCTTC | CASSLGRRHLFGYTF
TRBD1 | TRBJ2-7 | NA | TRBV28 | TGTGCCAGCAGTCCCCGGGCGCCGTGGACAGGGGACTCCTACGAGCAGTACTTC | CASSPRAPWTGDSYEQYF
NA | TRBJ2-3 | NA | TRBV7-2 | TGTGCCAGCAGCTCCCCCCTTAGAGATACGCAGTATTTT | CASSSPLRDTQYF
TRBD2 | TRBJ2-2 | NA | TRBV18 | TGTGCCAGCTCACCGATGACTAGCCCTAGCACCGGGGAGCTGTTTTTT | CASSPMTSPSTGELFF
NA | TRBJ1-4 | many | TRBV5-4 | TGTGCCAGCGCGTATGGGACATCGGGTGCCGAAAAACTGTTTTTT | CASAYGTSGAEKLFF
NA | TRBJ1-1 | NA | TRBV7-2 | TGTGCCAGCAGCTCCTGGGGAGGGGGACTGTTTTGGGCTTTCTTT | CASSSWGGGLFWAFF
NA | TRBJ2-2 | NA | TRBV4-3 | TGCGCCAGCAGCCAAGAAGGGGCAGGAACCGGGGAGCTGTTTTTT | CASSQEGAGTGELFF
TRBD1 | TRBJ1-3 | NA | TRBV5-1 | TGCGCCAGCAGAGGACAGGCTGGAAACACCATATATTTT | CASRGQAGNTIYF
TRBD2 | TRBJ2-7 | NA | TRBV18 | TGTGCCAGCTCACCAATCGTCGGGGGGGACGAGCAGTACTTC | CASSPIVGGDEQYF
TRBD2 | TRBJ2-1 | NA | TRBV18 | TGTGCCAGCTCACCGACTAGCGGGTCCTACAATGAGCAGTTCTTC | CASSPTSGSYNEQFF
TRBD1 | TRBJ1-1 | NA | TRBV27 | TGTGCCAGCCACCGGGACAGGGTTGCTTTCTTT | CASHRDRVAFF
NA | TRBJ2-5 | NA | TRBV9 | TGTGCCAGCAGTAGTGGGGTGGGGCTGGAGACCCAGTACTTC | CASSSGVGLETQYF
NA | TRBJ2-7 | NA | TRBV7-9 | TGTGCCAGCAGCGCCTCCGGGACACCCTCCTACGAGCAGTACTTC | CASSASGTPSYEQYF